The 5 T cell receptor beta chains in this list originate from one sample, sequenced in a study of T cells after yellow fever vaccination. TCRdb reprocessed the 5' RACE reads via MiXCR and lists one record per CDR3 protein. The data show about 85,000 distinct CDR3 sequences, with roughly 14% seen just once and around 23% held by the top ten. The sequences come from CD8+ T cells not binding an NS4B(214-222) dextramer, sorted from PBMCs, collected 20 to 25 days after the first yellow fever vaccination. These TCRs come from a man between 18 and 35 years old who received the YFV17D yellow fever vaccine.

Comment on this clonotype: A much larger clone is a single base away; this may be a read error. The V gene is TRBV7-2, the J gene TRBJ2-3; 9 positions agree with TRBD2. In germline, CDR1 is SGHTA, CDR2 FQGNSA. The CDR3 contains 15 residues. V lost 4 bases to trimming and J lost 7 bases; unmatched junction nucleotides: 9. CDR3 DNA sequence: TGTGCCAGCAGCTCCCCGACTAGCGGTGGAAATACGCAGTATTTT. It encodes CASSSPTSGGNTQYF.

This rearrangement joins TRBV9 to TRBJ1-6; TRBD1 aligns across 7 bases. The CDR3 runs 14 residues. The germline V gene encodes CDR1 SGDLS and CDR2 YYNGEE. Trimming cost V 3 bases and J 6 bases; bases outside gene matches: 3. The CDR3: CASSGGQVNSPLHF. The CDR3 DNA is TGTGCCAGCAGCGGCGGACAGGTTAATTCACCCCTCCACTTT.

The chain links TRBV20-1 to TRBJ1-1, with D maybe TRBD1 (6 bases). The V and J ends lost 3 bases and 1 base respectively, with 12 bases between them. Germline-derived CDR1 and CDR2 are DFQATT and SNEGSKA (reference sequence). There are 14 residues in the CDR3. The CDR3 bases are TGCAGTGCTAGTCACAGGGAATCGAACACTGAAGCTTTCTTT. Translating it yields CSASHRESNTEAFF.

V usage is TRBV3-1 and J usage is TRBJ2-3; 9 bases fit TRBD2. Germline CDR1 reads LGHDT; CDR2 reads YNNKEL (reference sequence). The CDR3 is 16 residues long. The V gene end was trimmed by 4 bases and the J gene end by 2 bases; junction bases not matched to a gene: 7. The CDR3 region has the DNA TGTGCCAGCAGCCTCCGCGGGGGGGATTACACAGATACGCAGTATTTT. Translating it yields CASSLRGGDYTDTQYF.

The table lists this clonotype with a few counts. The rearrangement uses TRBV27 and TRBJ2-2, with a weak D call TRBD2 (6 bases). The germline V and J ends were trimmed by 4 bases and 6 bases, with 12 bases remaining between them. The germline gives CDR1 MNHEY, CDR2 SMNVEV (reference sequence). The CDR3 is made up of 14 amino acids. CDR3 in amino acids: CASSYTGGAGELFF. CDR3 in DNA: TGTGCCAGCAGTTATACCGGGGGAGCCGGGGAGCTGTTTTTT.